The clone carrying this T cell receptor beta chain came up a few times. No antigen is known for it. These data come from a study of T-cell memory formation after mild COVID-19. Study details: TCR clusters mostly belonged to single donors. Whole-study findings and limits: Second-wave clones with a day 37 peak had unconfirmed SARS-CoV-2 specificity.

MiXCR was run by TCRdb on the 5' RACE reads, yielding one entry per CDR3 protein. The profile shows some 210,000 distinct CDR3 sequences, around 20% of them singletons. This CDR3 region has 12 residues. With 4 bases removed from V and 5 bases from J, the gap between germline ends came to 8 bases. J is TRBJ2-5 and V is TRBV12-3 or TRBV12-4; the D is unclear. Source material: PBMCs or a T cell subset sorted from them (not recorded which). This sequence originates from an adult woman who had mild COVID-19 (a few samples of this study predate the infection). Cell type and time point are not known. The CDR3 reads CASSSQGETQYF. The CDR3 DNA follows: TGTGCCAGCAGTTCCCAAGGGGAGACCCAGTACTTC.